This T cell receptor beta chain was sequenced for a study of Ad26.COV2.S vaccination and SARS-CoV-2 variants. About the research overall: Participants got Ad26.COV2.S intramuscularly, once or twice 56 days apart. Regarding the study as a whole: There was reportedly substantial breadth in spike-specific CD8+ and CD4+ T cell responses after vaccination. Breadth of non-spike TCRs did not differ between vaccinees and placebo recipients.

Treatment defined: approximately 18 received Ad26.COV2.S at low or high dose, single or two shots; roughly 5 received placebo; per-sample allocation not given. Sampling took place 63 days after the first vaccine or placebo injection. J lost 2 bases, V lost 6 bases, and 6 bases had no gene match. This CDR3 has 14 residues. Germline lookup yields CDR1 MDHEN and CDR2 SYDVKM. Details on this clone: Its specificity is not known. Other DNA sequences of this sample code for an identical CDR3.

Profiled with immunoSEQ multiplex PCR; TCRdb holds only in-frame clones, not every one. The table records roughly 510,000 clones, approximately 88% of them present only once. The sample consisted of peripheral blood, taken in a trial of Ad26.COV2.S vaccine versus placebo. The source of this sequence is a person aged 18-60 years who received the Ad26.COV2.S COVID-19 vaccine or a placebo. The rearrangement uses TRBV28 and TRBJ1-1, with TRBD1 matching 7 bases. Here the CDR3 reads CASRPGTANTEAFF. The DNA of the CDR3 is TGTGCCAGCAGACCCGGGACAGCAAACACTGAAGCTTTCTTT.